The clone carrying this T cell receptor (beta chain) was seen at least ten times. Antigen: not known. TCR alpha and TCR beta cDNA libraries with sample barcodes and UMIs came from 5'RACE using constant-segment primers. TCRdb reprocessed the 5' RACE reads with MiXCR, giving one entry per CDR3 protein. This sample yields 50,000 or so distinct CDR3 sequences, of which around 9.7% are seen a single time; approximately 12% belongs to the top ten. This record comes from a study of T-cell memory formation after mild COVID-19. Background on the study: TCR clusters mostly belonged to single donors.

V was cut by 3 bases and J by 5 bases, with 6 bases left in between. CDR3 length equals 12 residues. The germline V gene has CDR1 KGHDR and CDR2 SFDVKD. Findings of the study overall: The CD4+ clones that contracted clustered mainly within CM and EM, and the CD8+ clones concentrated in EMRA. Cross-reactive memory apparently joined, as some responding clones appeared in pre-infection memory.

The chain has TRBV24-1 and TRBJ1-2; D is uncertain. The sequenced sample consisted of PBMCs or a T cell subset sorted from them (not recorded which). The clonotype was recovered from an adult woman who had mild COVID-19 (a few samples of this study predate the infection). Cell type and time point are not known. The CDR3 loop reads CATSDRIYGYTF. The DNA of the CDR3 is TGTGCCACCAGTGATCGGATTTATGGCTACACCTTC.